This note documents a single T cell receptor beta chain sequence. The antigen this receptor binds is unknown. There are no base qualities to consult, and no much larger clone falls within one base. Here V drops 5 bases and J drops 2 bases, and the junction holds 4 bases not matched to any gene. As encoded in the germline V gene (reference sequence), CDR1 is SEHNR while CDR2 is FQNEAQ. From cysteine to phenylalanine, the CDR3 is 14 amino acids long. The kept DNA is CDR3 alone, 42 bases in frame from the first base. The immunoSEQ Assay, a bias-controlled multiplex PCR, was used to amplify TCRbeta CDR3 regions from genomic DNA. In the paper's pipeline: Nucleated cell counts per sample were estimated from amplification of reference gene primers within the assay. To quantify the absolute abundance of each unique TCRbeta CDR3 rearrangement, sequence reads were collapsed and filtered. For each sample, productive Simpson clonality was calculated as the square root of Simpson's diversity index across productive rearrangements. Held by TCRdb, this immuneACCESS table contains in-frame sequences only and omits some clones. Under half of the omission traces to an unresolved V gene where checked; the cause of the rest is unknown. V and J calls and clone size follow that table, whereas D and trimming were derived from the DNA. The sample table lists about 260,000 clones, roughly 79% of them with a count of one. The top ten clones comprise 1.9% of the sample.

This sample is drawn from a study of blood T cell repertoires in COVID-19 (dated by TCRdb to between 2020 and 2021). Regarding the complete study: Samples from collaborators originated in the United States, Italy and Spain and spanned both the acute and convalescent phases of COVID-19. The prospective study material was composed of cDNA or gDNA derived from T cells, B-cell-depleted T cells, or PBMCs. Subjects who had been exposed to COVID-19, were actively infected with it, or had recovered from it provided the deeply sampled blood TCRbeta repertoires that made up the dataset. The repertoires were released in a freely available public database meant as a resource for research on the immune response to SARS-CoV-2. The samples were drawn from two sources: the first 160 participants of the ongoing ImmuneRACE study, and some 1,300 subjects contributed by 6 global collaborators. The sample metadata nearly always contained a de-identified subject ID, COVID-19 status, age in years and sex. Where HLA class I and class II types were available, the types were taken from metadata supplied by the sample provider, not from assay-based typing. The paper as a whole reports these results and caveats: Clinical and demographic metadata were provided uncurated, with the amount varying by source and participant.

Each collaborating institution followed its own protocols to collect whole blood in K2EDTA tubes. For TCRbeta analysis, collaborators shipped samples in one of three forms: frozen whole blood, isolated PBMCs, or DNA extracted from either of those sample types. This receptor was taken from a woman aged 80 or older with acute or convalescent COVID-19. Specimen: peripheral blood. The sequence joins TRBV7-9 to TRBJ2-3, with 7 central nucleotides matching TRBD1. The CDR3 corresponds to CASSLTGPTDTQYF. The nucleotides read TGTGCCAGCAGCCTGACAGGGCCCACAGATACGCAGTATTTT.